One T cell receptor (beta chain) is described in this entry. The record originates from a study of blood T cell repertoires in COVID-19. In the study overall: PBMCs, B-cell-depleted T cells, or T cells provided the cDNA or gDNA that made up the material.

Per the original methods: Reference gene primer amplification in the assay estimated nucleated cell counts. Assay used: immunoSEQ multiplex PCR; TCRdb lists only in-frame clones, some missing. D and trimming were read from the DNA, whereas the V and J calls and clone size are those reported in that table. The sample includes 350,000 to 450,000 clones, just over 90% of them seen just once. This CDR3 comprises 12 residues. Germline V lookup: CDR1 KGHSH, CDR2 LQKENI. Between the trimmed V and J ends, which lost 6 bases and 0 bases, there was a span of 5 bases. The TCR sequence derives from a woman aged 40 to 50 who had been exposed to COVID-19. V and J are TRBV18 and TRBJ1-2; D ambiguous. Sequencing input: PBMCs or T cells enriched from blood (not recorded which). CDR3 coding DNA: TGTGCCAGCTCCCAGGCTAACTATGGCTACACCTTC. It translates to CASSQANYGYTF.